These T cell receptor beta chains were read from a single sample in a study of post-analysis software for immune sequencing data. Each CDR3 protein gets one entry after TCRdb re-called the PCR reads with MiXCR. Among 350,000 to 500,000 distinct CDR3 sequences listed, approximately 38% were seen once. Sequences were obtained from blood. These receptor sequences come from a girl aged 2 to 9 with multiple sclerosis. CDR3s include the opening cysteine and the closing phenylalanine or tryptophan. D genes are given only for firm matches. Clone size is not always given. Where it is, it says once, few, many or a class for expanded clones.

clone size	D gene	CDR3 length	J gene	V gene	CDR3 protein	CDR3 DNA
few	-	12	TRBJ2-7	TRBV7-8	CASSLVSLEQYF	TGTGCCAGCAGCTTAGTAAGCCTCGAGCAGTACTTC
few	TRBD1	16	TRBJ2-7	TRBV12-3/TRBV12-4	CASSVQGARLGDEQYF	TGTGCCAGCAGTGTACAGGGGGCCCGATTGGGAGACGAGCAGTACTTC
-	-	18	TRBJ2-7	TRBV5-1	CASSLAGVPAGVSYEQYF	TGCGCCAGCAGCTTGGCCGGGGTTCCGGCAGGGGTATCCTACGAGCAGTACTTC
few	-	16	TRBJ2-7	TRBV4-1	CASSPSVEDGSYEQYF	TGCGCCAGCAGCCCCTCTGTTGAGGACGGATCCTACGAGCAGTACTTC
-	-	16	TRBJ1-5	TRBV7-2	CASSFMGGDSNQPQHF	TGTGCCAGCAGCTTTATGGGCGGTGATAGCAATCAGCCCCAGCATTTT
once	-	15	TRBJ2-1	TRBV15	CATSRDRWGYNEQFF	TGTGCCACCAGCAGAGATCGTTGGGGATACAATGAGCAGTTCTTC
-	-	14	TRBJ2-1	TRBV9	CASSGSGPYNEQFF	TGTGCCAGCAGCGGTAGCGGACCGTACAATGAGCAGTTCTTC
-	-	15	TRBJ1-2	TRBV15	CATSTGTDPTYGYTF	TGTGCCACCAGCACTGGGACCGACCCAACCTATGGCTACACCTTC
few	-	13	TRBJ2-1	TRBV29-1	CSSVGSGTNEQFF	TGCAGCTCCGTTGGTAGCGGAACCAATGAGCAGTTCTTC
-	-	12	TRBJ1-2	TRBV12-3/TRBV12-4	CASSAGNYGYTF	TGTGCCAGCAGTGCCGGAAACTATGGCTACACCTTC
few	-	13	TRBJ1-2	TRBV20-1	CSASRVLDYGYTF	TGCAGTGCTTCCAGGGTGTTGGACTATGGCTACACCTTC
few	-	15	TRBJ1-1	TRBV28	CAVTGGLVTGTEAFF	TGTGCCGTAACGGGGGGGTTAGTGACCGGCACTGAAGCTTTCTTT
-	-	13	TRBJ2-7	TRBV18	CASSPGLEYEQYF	TGTGCCAGCTCACCGGGCCTAGAATACGAGCAGTACTTC
-	-	14	TRBJ1-1	TRBV28	CASSLFAGNTEAFF	TGTGCCAGCAGTTTATTTGCGGGGAACACTGAAGCTTTCTTT
-	-	15	TRBJ2-6	TRBV28	CASRSGSSGANVLTF	TGTGCCAGCCGCTCGGGGTCCTCTGGGGCCAACGTCCTGACTTTC
-	TRBD1	12	TRBJ1-1	TRBV29-1	CSGRQGTSEAFF	TGCAGCGGGAGACAGGGAACCTCTGAAGCTTTCTTT
-	-	13	TRBJ2-1	TRBV20-1	CSANEVYYNEQFF	TGCAGTGCTAATGAGGTCTATTACAATGAGCAGTTCTTC
-	-	15	TRBJ1-2	TRBV12-3/TRBV12-4	CASSLESGGAYGYTF	TGTGCCAGCAGTTTAGAATCGGGGGGTGCCTATGGCTACACCTTC
-	TRBD2	17	TRBJ2-3	TRBV7-2	CASSLDPGGPSTDTQYF	TGTGCCAGCAGCTTAGATCCGGGAGGACCTAGCACAGATACGCAGTATTTT
-	-	14	TRBJ1-4	TRBV2	CASSSQALAEKLFF	TGTGCCAGCAGCTCACAGGCCTTGGCGGAAAAACTGTTTTTT
-	-	17	TRBJ2-6	TRBV7-6	CASTLRGGPSGANVLTF	TGTGCCAGCACCCTCAGAGGGGGGCCTTCTGGGGCCAACGTCCTGACTTTC
few	-	17	TRBJ1-1	TRBV7-2	CASSPFRTTATGQGAFF	TGTGCCAGCAGCCCCTTTAGAACCACGGCCACGGGGCAGGGAGCTTTCTTT
few	-	14	TRBJ1-1	TRBV29-1	CSVEGARGDTEAFF	TGCAGCGTTGAGGGGGCGCGAGGGGACACTGAAGCTTTCTTT
-	-	16	TRBJ2-1	TRBV12-3/TRBV12-4	CASSPHIGPNPNEQFF	TGTGCCAGCAGTCCCCACATTGGTCCCAATCCCAATGAGCAGTTCTTC
-	TRBD2	14	TRBJ2-3	TRBV24-1	CATSDGSSGHTQYF	TGTGCCACCAGTGATGGTTCTAGCGGGCATACGCAGTATTTT
few	-	13	TRBJ2-1	TRBV14	CASSLRPVNLLFF	TGTGCCAGCAGCCTCCGGCCGGTGAATTTGTTGTTCTTC
-	-	12	TRBJ1-4	TRBV29-1	CSVGGQSEKLFF	TGCAGCGTCGGTGGACAAAGTGAAAAACTGTTTTTT
-	-	15	TRBJ2-3	TRBV12-3/TRBV12-4	CASSPWGLGPDTQYF	TGTGCCAGCAGCCCGTGGGGACTGGGGCCCGATACGCAGTATTTT
-	-	13	TRBJ2-5	TRBV10-3	CAIGLGPEETQYF	TGTGCCATCGGGTTAGGGCCCGAGGAGACCCAGTACTTC
few	-	17	TRBJ2-1	TRBV7-9	CASSLATSGGPDNEQFF	TGTGCCAGCAGCTTAGCAACCTCCGGGGGGCCGGACAATGAGCAGTTCTTC
-	-	15	TRBJ1-5	TRBV12-3/TRBV12-4	CASSPDHGGNQPQHF	TGTGCCAGCAGTCCGGATCACGGGGGCAATCAGCCCCAGCATTTT
few	-	13	TRBJ1-2	TRBV7-3	CASSRGPGTGYTF	TGTGCCAGCTCCCGCGGCCCGGGGACTGGCTACACCTTC
few	-	15	TRBJ2-7	TRBV27	CASSLERGSSYEQYF	TGTGCCAGCAGTTTAGAGAGAGGAAGCTCCTACGAGCAGTACTTC
few	TRBD1	14	TRBJ2-5	TRBV6-6	CASKQGTAQETQYF	TGTGCCAGCAAACAAGGGACAGCTCAAGAGACCCAGTACTTC
-	-	15	TRBJ2-6	TRBV3-1	CASSQDTGGANVLTF	TGTGCCAGCAGCCAAGATACAGGTGGGGCCAACGTCCTGACTTTC
-	TRBD1	16	TRBJ2-1	TRBV7-9	CASSFLGQGAGNEQFF	TGTGCCAGCAGCTTCCTAGGACAGGGAGCTGGTAATGAGCAGTTCTTC
-	TRBD1	16	TRBJ1-6	TRBV28	CASRGTDRAIFSPLHF	TGTGCCAGCAGGGGGACGGACAGGGCGATATTCTCACCCCTCCACTTT
few	-	12	TRBJ2-1	TRBV7-3	CASSPETNEQFF	TGTGCCAGCTCACCGGAGACCAATGAGCAGTTCTTC
-	TRBD1	14	TRBJ2-5	TRBV6-1	CASRGQGRAETQYF	TGTGCCAGCAGAGGACAGGGGAGGGCGGAGACCCAGTACTTC
few	-	15	TRBJ2-1	TRBV12-3/TRBV12-4	CASSLLGFGYNEQFF	TGTGCCAGCAGTTTATTGGGGTTCGGGTACAATGAGCAGTTCTTC
few	-	13	TRBJ2-2	TRBV7-8	CASSPRNTGELFF	TGTGCCAGCAGCCCAAGGAACACCGGGGAGCTGTTTTTT
-	-	13	TRBJ1-5	TRBV29-1	CSLPQGDNQPQHF	TGCAGCCTCCCGCAAGGGGACAATCAGCCCCAGCATTTT
few	TRBD2	16	TRBJ2-7	TRBV4-1	CASSLAAASGTYEQYF	TGCGCCAGCAGCCTAGCCGCGGCTAGCGGGACCTACGAGCAGTACTTC
few	-	19	TRBJ2-6	TRBV9	CASSPLTEGVLSGANVLTF	TGTGCCAGCAGCCCCCTCACGGAGGGGGTCCTCTCTGGGGCCAACGTCCTGACTTTC
few	-	13	TRBJ2-7	TRBV7-9	CASSLRGVYEQYF	TGTGCCAGCAGCTTACGCGGTGTGTACGAGCAGTACTTC
-	-	13	TRBJ1-5	TRBV5-1	CASSFRVGQPQHF	TGCGCCAGCAGCTTCCGGGTAGGGCAGCCCCAGCATTTT
-	-	13	TRBJ2-1	TRBV5-1	CASSPLTDNEQFF	TGCGCCAGCAGTCCATTGACGGACAATGAGCAGTTCTTC
-	-	15	TRBJ1-5	TRBV20-1	CSARGTHYSNQPQHF	TGCAGTGCTAGAGGGACACATTATAGCAATCAGCCCCAGCATTTT
many	TRBD1	17	TRBJ2-7	TRBV6-5	CASSYRIPQDRVYEQYF	TGTGCCAGCAGTTACCGAATCCCGCAGGACAGGGTCTACGAGCAGTACTTC
-	-	15	TRBJ2-1	TRBV7-3	CASSLGVSPYNEQFF	TGTGCCAGCAGCTTGGGGGTTAGCCCCTACAATGAGCAGTTCTTC
-	TRBD2	11	TRBJ2-1	TRBV2	CASMREGEQFF	TGTGCCAGCATGAGGGAGGGTGAGCAGTTCTTC
-	-	11	TRBJ1-1	TRBV7-9	CASSETFEAFF	TGTGCCAGCAGCGAGACCTTTGAAGCTTTCTTT
-	TRBD1	14	TRBJ2-7	TRBV20-1	CSAHPTGGAYEQYF	TGCAGTGCTCACCCCACAGGGGGAGCCTACGAGCAGTACTTC